The clone carrying this T cell receptor beta chain was detected only once. Its specificity is not known. The investigators reverse transcribed all of the isolated RNA, so they sequenced expressed TCRB transcripts. Clones were read by immunoSEQ multiplex PCR, and TCRdb kept only the in-frame ones, dropping some. The sample records fewer than 30,000 clones, 60% to 80% being singletons. V was pared by 5 bases and J by 5 bases, with 10 bases of the junction left unmatched. Germline lookup yields CDR1 SGHAT and CDR2 FQNNGV. The CDR3 loop spans 15 amino acids. These data come from a study of beta chain features in type 1 diabetes. The study, taken as a whole, reports: For patients and controls alike, PCR might favor shorter templates to the same degree. A cDNA-based sequencing approach could over-represent cells with high TCR expression.

The authors obtained over 98% purity in all sorted populations. The sequenced sample was Tregs from blood. V is TRBV11-2 and J is TRBJ1-2; 8 bases are a match to TRBD1. The receptor was derived from a woman aged 35 to 49 in good health. The CDR3 protein is CASSKTSGTGYGYTF. CDR3 nucleotide sequence: TGTGCCAGCAGCAAGACGTCGGGGACAGGATATGGCTACACCTTC.